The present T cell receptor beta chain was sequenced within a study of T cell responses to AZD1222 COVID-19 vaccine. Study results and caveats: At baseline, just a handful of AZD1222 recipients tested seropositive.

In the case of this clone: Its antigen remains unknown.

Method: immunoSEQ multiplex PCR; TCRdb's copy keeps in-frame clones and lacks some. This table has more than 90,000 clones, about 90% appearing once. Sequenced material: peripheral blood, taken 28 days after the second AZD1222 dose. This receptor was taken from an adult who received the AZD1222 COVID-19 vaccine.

CDR3 in amino acids: CSASFQGASYEQYF. As DNA, the CDR3 is TGCAGTGCTAGTTTCCAGGGGGCATCCTACGAGCAGTACTTC. The chain uses TRBV20-1 and TRBJ2-7, with 8 bases matching TRBD1. J was trimmed by 1 base and V by 3 bases; bases with no gene match: 5. This CDR3 spans 14 amino acids. Looked up from germline, CDR1 is DFQATT and CDR2 is SNEGSKA (reference sequence).